The rows below give T cell receptor beta chains drawn from one sample of a study of blood T cells in healthy people across ages. TCRdb re-called the 5' RACE reads through MiXCR, storing one row per CDR3 protein. The sample holds about 1,400,000 distinct CDR3 sequences, approximately 60% seen once. Sequencing used blood. The receptors were sampled from a man between 18 and 29 years old in good health. Both conserved end residues are part of each CDR3. Fields, in order: D gene, clone size, V gene, CDR3 length, J gene, CDR3 protein, CDR3 DNA. A D gene is named only where the DNA matches it firmly. Expanded clones are given a class, and other clones once, few, many or no size at all.

>TRBD1|.|TRBV6-6|14|TRBJ2-3
CASSYYRGADTQYF
TGTGCCAGCAGTTACTACAGGGGCGCAGATACGCAGTATTTT
>.|.|TRBV2|13|TRBJ2-5
CASREQGGETQYF
TGTGCCAGCAGGGAACAGGGTGGAGAGACCCAGTACTTC
>TRBD1|.|TRBV20-1|14|TRBJ2-7
CSASPGQGFYEQYF
TGCAGTGCATCACCGGGACAGGGGTTCTACGAGCAGTACTTC
>.|few|TRBV20-1|14|TRBJ1-2
CSAREGGADYGYTF
TGCAGTGCTAGAGAAGGGGGGGCAGATTATGGCTACACCTTC
>.|.|TRBV7-8|16|TRBJ2-1
CASSSTLDSPYNEQFF
TGTGCCAGCAGCTCAACCCTGGACTCGCCCTACAATGAGCAGTTCTTC
>TRBD1|.|TRBV12-3/TRBV12-4|15|TRBJ1-2
CASSFPGQVRDGYTF
TGTGCCAGCAGTTTCCCCGGACAGGTCAGAGATGGCTACACCTTC
>TRBD2|.|TRBV6-1|15|TRBJ2-3
CASSDNSGSGDTQYF
TGTGCCAGCAGTGACAATAGCGGGAGTGGAGATACGCAGTATTTT
>TRBD2|few|TRBV29-1|14|TRBJ2-1
CSVEESGLATEQFF
TGCAGCGTTGAAGAATCGGGACTAGCGACTGAGCAGTTCTTC
>.|many|TRBV11-2|15|TRBJ1-2
CASSLNRDGTYGYTF
TGTGCCAGCAGCTTAAACCGGGACGGCACCTATGGCTACACCTTC
>.|few|TRBV20-1|17|TRBJ2-1
CSARHSIGGSTYNEQFF
TGCAGTGCTAGACACTCCATCGGGGGATCAACCTACAATGAGCAGTTCTTC
>.|.|TRBV29-1|11|TRBJ2-7
CSVARADEQYF
TGCAGCGTTGCTCGGGCCGACGAGCAGTACTTC
>TRBD1|once|TRBV29-1|15|TRBJ1-2
CSEVGGAGTGEGYTF
TGCAGCGAGGTTGGCGGGGCTGGCACAGGGGAAGGCTACACCTTC
>.|.|TRBV29-1|14|TRBJ2-3
CSVGRAGKADTQYF
TGCAGCGTTGGTCGAGCAGGGAAGGCAGATACGCAGTATTTT
>.|.|TRBV29-1|13|TRBJ2-7
CSSDTFISYEQYF
TGCAGCTCCGACACGTTTATCAGTTACGAGCAGTACTTC
>TRBD2|few|TRBV11-2|15|TRBJ2-3
CASSLTGLAVDTQYF
TGTGCCAGCAGCTTAACGGGACTAGCGGTAGATACGCAGTATTTT
>TRBD2|few|TRBV4-3|16|TRBJ2-1
CASSQDWASGGAVQFF
TGCGCCAGCAGCCAAGATTGGGCTAGCGGGGGGGCGGTTCAGTTCTTC
>.|.|TRBV3-1|11|TRBJ2-5
CASSHGISQYF
TGTGCCAGCAGCCACGGGATTTCCCAGTACTTC
>TRBD2|.|TRBV2|14|TRBJ2-1
CASLGGGFTNEQFF
TGTGCCAGCCTCGGGGGAGGGTTCACGAATGAGCAGTTCTTC
>.|.|TRBV20-1|12|TRBJ1-1
CSASGQGTEAFF
TGCAGTGCTAGCGGTCAGGGGACTGAAGCTTTCTTT
>.|few|TRBV20-1|16|TRBJ2-3
CSAMLAIAALTDTQYF
TGCAGTGCTATGCTAGCCATAGCGGCTCTCACAGATACGCAGTATTTT